The 26 T cell receptor beta chains in this list originate from one sample, sequenced in a study of cytomegalovirus exposure and HLA in healthy donors. The PCR employed 60 Vbeta primers together with 13 Jbeta primers. TCRdb's table, derived via immunoSEQ multiplex PCR, lists solely in-frame clones and lacks some. The data hold about 160,000 clones, with approximately 70% observed a single time. Sequenced input: PBMCs. The receptors shown here come from a man aged 18 to 30 in good health and CMV-seropositive.

Points on this clone: Other DNA variants within this sample encode the same CDR3. CDR3 in DNA: TGTGCCAGCAGCTTAGGGGCAGGTACTGAAGCTTTCTTT. Protein: CASSLGAGTEAFF. The V call is TRBV7-8, the J call TRBJ1-1; D remains ambiguous. Germline V gene data show CDR1 as SGHVS and CDR2 as FQNEAQ. Trimming left V 1 base short and J 5 bases short, with 8 bases between. The CDR3 is made up of 13 amino acids.

The DNA for the CDR3 is TGTGCCAGTTATGACAGAGGCGACACCGGGGAGCTGTTTTTT. As protein: CASYDRGDTGELFF. This chain connects TRBV19 to TRBJ2-2; D is possibly TRBD1 (5 bases). The length of the CDR3 is 14 residues. V lost 8 bases and J 3 bases, leaving 13 bases between the germline ends. Per the germline V gene, CDR1 is LNHDA and CDR2 is SQIVND (reference sequence). The full variable domain, rest sourced from reference TRBV19 and TRBJ2-2, is DGGITQSPKYLFRKEGQNVTLSCEQNLNHDAMYWYRQDPGQGLRLIYYSQIVNDFQKGDIAEGYSVSREKKESFPLTVTSAQKNPTAFYLCASYDRGDTGELFFGEGSRLTVL.

The J gene is TRBJ2-1, the V gene TRBV10-3; D is ambiguous. The CDR3 contains 14 residues. Trimming pared 0 bases from V and 3 bases from J, leaving 6 bases between. The germline gives CDR1 ENHRY, CDR2 SYGVKD. The CDR3 coding sequence is TGTGCCATCAGTGAGTCCACTAACTACAATGAGCAGTTCTTC. Translation: CAISESTNYNEQFF.

This sequence joins TRBV5-1 and TRBJ1-2; D is perhaps TRBD1 (5 bases). The length of the CDR3 is 16 residues. Germline V gene sequence: CDR1 SGHRS, CDR2 YFSETQ. V lost 6 bases and J lost 7, with 25 bases in between. The CDR3 bases are TGCGCCAGCACCCTGGACCCAGGGTCAGTGATCGCTGGCTACACCTTC. This gives the protein CASTLDPGSVIAGYTF.

The V and J genes are TRBV5-1 and TRBJ1-2; D is uncertain. Per germline, CDR1 SGHRS and CDR2 YFSETQ. Trimming stripped 0 bases from V and 5 bases from J, with 8 bases between. CDR3 length: 13 amino acids. CDR3: CASSLGDRYGYTF. Here the CDR3 DNA reads TGCGCCAGCAGCTTGGGTGATCGGTATGGCTACACCTTC. Using reference TRBV5-1 and TRBJ1-2 for the parts outside the CDR3, the full variable domain is KAGVTQTPRYLIKTRGQQVTLSCSPISGHRSVSWYQQTPGQGLQFLFEYFSETQRNKGNFPGRFSGRQFSNSRSEMNVSTLELGDSALYLCASSLGDRYGYTFGSGTRLTVV.

On this clone itself: Other DNA sequences in the same sample also yield this CDR3. The V and J genes are TRBV30 and TRBJ2-1; 10 bases fit TRBD2. Germline lookup yields CDR1 GTSNPN and CDR2 SVGIG (reference sequence). The CDR3 totals 17 residues. V gave up 0 bases and J gave up 6 bases; unmatched junction bases: 11. The CDR3 spells CAWSVAGMSGRANEQFF. The CDR3 region has the DNA TGTGCCTGGAGTGTAGCAGGCATGAGCGGGAGGGCCAATGAGCAGTTCTTC.

This chain joins TRBV18 and TRBJ1-1, with 8 bases matching TRBD1. The V and J ends lost 5 bases and 4 bases, in that order; junction bases with no gene match: 3. CDR3 length equals 13 residues. From germline, CDR1 is KGHSH and CDR2 LQKENI. Here the CDR3 reads CASSSDRVTEAFF. The CDR3 DNA sequence: TGTGCCAGCTCATCGGACAGGGTCACTGAAGCTTTCTTT.

The chain has TRBV5-6 and TRBJ2-2; no firm D call. Trimming took 0 bases from V and 0 from J, leaving 9 bases between them. This CDR3 spans 16 amino acids. The germline V gene has CDR1 SGHDT and CDR2 YYEEEE. The CDR3 DNA reads as TGTGCCAGCAGCTTGGGGGCCAGATCGAACACCGGGGAGCTGTTTTTT. This gives the protein CASSLGARSNTGELFF. Based on the CDR3 plus reference TRBV5-6 and TRBJ2-2, the full variable domain is DAGVTQSPTHLIKTRGQQVTLRCSPKSGHDTVSWYQQALGQGPQFIFQYYEEEERQRGNFPDRFSGHQFPNYSSELNVNALLLGDSALYLCASSLGARSNTGELFFGEGSRLTVL.

This chain links TRBV5-1 with TRBJ2-3, with 9 bases lining up with TRBD1. This CDR3 spans 16 amino acids. Looked up from germline, CDR1 is SGHRS and CDR2 is YFSETQ. Germline trimming cut 4 bases from V and 0 bases from J; bases unmatched to any gene: 6. CDR3 sequence reads: CASSPNRGHSTDTQYF. CDR3 sequence (DNA): TGCGCCAGCAGCCCGAACAGGGGGCATAGCACAGATACGCAGTATTTT. Full variable domain (remainder filled in from reference TRBV5-1 and TRBJ2-3): KAGVTQTPRYLIKTRGQQVTLSCSPISGHRSVSWYQQTPGQGLQFLFEYFSETQRNKGNFPGRFSGRQFSNSRSEMNVSTLELGDSALYLCASSPNRGHSTDTQYFGPGTRLTVL.

The chain has TRBV5-5 and TRBJ1-1; 7 bases match TRBD1. This CDR3 has 15 residues. The ends lost 4 bases at V and 1 base at J; junction bases unmatched: 7. Germline-derived CDR1 and CDR2 are SGHKS and YYEKEE (reference sequence). The CDR3 sequence is CASSPWDSQNTEAFF. As DNA, the CDR3 is TGTGCCAGCAGCCCCTGGGACAGTCAGAACACTGAAGCTTTCTTT. Full variable domain (missing parts from reference TRBV5-5 and TRBJ1-1): DAGVTQSPTHLIKTRGQQVTLRCSPISGHKSVSWYQQVLGQGPQFIFQYYEKEERGRGNFPDRFSARQFPNYSSELNVNALLLGDSALYLCASSPWDSQNTEAFFGQGTRLTVV.

V usage is TRBV19 and J usage is TRBJ2-3; weak D call: TRBD1 (5 bases). Germline V gene data show CDR1 as LNHDA and CDR2 as SQIVND (reference sequence). The CDR3 is 14 amino acids. Deletions cut 9 bases from V and 0 bases from J, with 13 bases between. CDR3 loop: CASSKGYSTDTQYF. For the CDR3, the DNA is TGTGCCAGCTCAAAGGGGTATAGCACAGATACGCAGTATTTT.

V and J are TRBV29-1 and TRBJ2-3; 7 bases match TRBD2. Germline loops: CDR1 SQVTM, CDR2 ANQGSEA. The CDR3 consists of 13 residues. The junction had 7 bases not matched to a gene; V was cut back by 7 bases and J by 3 bases. The CDR3 DNA reads TGCAGCGCTATTGGGGGGGATACAGATACGCAGTATTTT. Translating it yields CSAIGGDTDTQYF.

The rearrangement uses TRBV28 and TRBJ2-7, with D possibly matching TRBD1 (5 bases). CDR1 is MDHEN, CDR2 SYDVKM, per germline. V was clipped by 5 bases and J by 2 bases, with 13 bases between them. This CDR3 has 14 residues. CDR3 bases: TGTGCCAGCAGTCTCATGCACAGGCCCTACGAGCAGTACGTC. This gives the protein CASSLMHRPYEQYV.

V gene TRBV7-2 combines with J gene TRBJ1-4; perhaps TRBD1 as D (5 bases). CDR1 is SGHTA and CDR2 is FQGNSA in the germline V gene. This CDR3 is 14 amino acids long. Trimming cost V 5 bases and J 1 base, with 8 bases left between them. Here the CDR3 reads CASSRQITNEKLFF. CDR3 DNA sequence: TGTGCCAGCAGCCGACAGATAACTAATGAAAAACTGTTTTTT.

This clone has a single count. This chain links TRBV5-1 with TRBJ2-1, with 7 bases identical to TRBD1. The CDR3 covers 14 residues. J was trimmed by 6 bases and V by 4 bases; bases with no gene match: 7. Germline V gives CDR1 SGHRS, CDR2 YFSETQ. CDR3 nucleotides: TGCGCCAGCAGCCTGACAGGGTTGGCCAATGAGCAGTTCTTC. Its protein product is CASSLTGLANEQFF.

This chain uses TRBV28 with TRBJ1-2, with 8 bases that match TRBD1. Per germline, CDR1 MDHEN and CDR2 SYDVKM. The CDR3 consists of 14 residues. J lost 8 bases, V lost 6 bases, and 11 bases had no gene match. The DNA of the CDR3 is TGTGCCAGCAGCCCGACAGGGGTGACAAAAGGCTACACCTTC. As protein: CASSPTGVTKGYTF.

J is TRBJ1-4 and V is TRBV14; perhaps TRBD1 as D (6 bases). Trimming stripped 4 bases from V and 5 bases from J, with 14 bases between. This CDR3 has 15 residues. Germline lookup yields CDR1 SGHDN and CDR2 FVKESK. The chain's CDR3 is CASSRLRGGNEKLFF. CDR3 nucleotide sequence: TGTGCCAGCAGCCGTCTAAGGGGGGGAAATGAAAAACTGTTTTTT.

The rearrangement uses TRBV7-8 and TRBJ1-5; weak D call: TRBD1 (5 bases). This CDR3 is built from 12 residues. Trimming cost V 8 bases and J 9 bases, with 14 bases left between them. The germline CDR1 and CDR2 sequences are SGHVS and FQNEAQ. For the CDR3, the DNA is TGTGCCAGCGGAGGGCAGGGCGCGCCCCAGCATTTT. It codes for CASGGQGAPQHF.

This chain links TRBV28 with TRBJ1-1, with D perhaps TRBD1 (5 bases). Trimming removed 4 bases from V and 0 bases from J, with 18 bases in between. Germline V gives CDR1 MDHEN, CDR2 SYDVKM. The CDR3 loop spans 17 amino acids. CDR3 residues: CASSWPTGGGMNTEAFF. CDR3 bases: TGTGCCAGCAGTTGGCCAACAGGCGGGGGAATGAACACTGAAGCTTTCTTT. Full variable domain (rest looked up from reference TRBV28 and TRBJ1-1): DVKVTQSSRYLVKRTGEKVFLECVQDMDHENMFWYRQDPGLGLRLIYFSYDVKMKEKGDIPEGYSVSREKKERFSLILESASTNQTSMYLCASSWPTGGGMNTEAFFGQGTRLTVV.

Written as DNA, the CDR3 is TGTGCCTGGAGTGTAATGTCTGGGGCCCGGTCACCCCTCCACTTT. Its translation is CAWSVMSGARSPLHF. V gene TRBV30 combines with J gene TRBJ1-6; tentative D call: TRBD1 (5 bases). Trimming took off 0 bases at V and 10 bases at J, with 16 bases between the two ends. The germline gives CDR1 GTSNPN, CDR2 SVGIG (reference sequence). This CDR3 has 15 residues.

CDR3 in amino acids: CASSQGRGLEVTEQFF. In DNA, the CDR3 is TGCGCCAGCAGCCAAGGTCGAGGGCTAGAAGTGACTGAGCAGTTCTTC. The chain joins TRBV4-1 to TRBJ2-1; a weak D match, TRBD2 (5 bases). The CDR3 sequence is 16 residues long. Trimming took off 1 base at V and 9 bases at J, with 19 bases between the two ends. Germline-derived CDR1 and CDR2 are MGHRA and YSYEKL.

The chain recombines TRBV11-2 with TRBJ2-1; D is undetermined. The CDR3 covers 13 residues. V dropped 0 bases and J dropped 12 bases, with 12 bases sitting between them. Looked up from germline, CDR1 is SGHAT and CDR2 is FQNNGV. CDR3 protein: CASSLESSYGQFF. The CDR3 DNA reads TGTGCCAGCAGCTTAGAGTCAAGTTACGGGCAGTTCTTC.

This clone was detected a few times. The chain employs TRBV18 and TRBJ1-1, with D perhaps TRBD1 (6 bases). Germline V gene sequence: CDR1 KGHSH, CDR2 LQKENI. The CDR3 is 17 amino acids. The V gene lost 4 bases and the J gene lost 4 bases, with 22 bases spanning the gap. DNA of the CDR3: TGTGCCAGCTCACGTCGTGGAACAGGGACGTCCTCCACTGAAGCTTTCTTT. Encoded protein: CASSRRGTGTSSTEAFF.

This clone was recorded only once. The rearrangement uses TRBV15 and TRBJ2-3; D might be TRBD2 (5 bases). The CDR3 runs to 15 residues. Trimming took 1 base from V and 0 from J, leaving 8 bases between them. CDR1 is LNHNV and CDR2 is YYDKDF in the germline V gene (reference sequence). Written as DNA, the CDR3 is TGTGCCACCAGCAGAGGACTATCTAGCACAGATACGCAGTATTTT. This sequence encodes CATSRGLSSTDTQYF.

The chain couples TRBV11-2 to TRBJ2-1; D is unclear. Germline V gives CDR1 SGHAT, CDR2 FQNNGV. This CDR3 is built from 15 residues. The V end was cut by 3 bases, the J end by 0 bases, with 9 bases between. DNA of the CDR3: TGTGCCAGCAGCTTGTCCCCGAGCTCCTACAATGAGCAGTTCTTC. It yields the protein CASSLSPSSYNEQFF.

The gene calls are TRBV5-4 and TRBJ2-1, with 10 bases that match TRBD2. Per the germline V gene, CDR1 is SGHNT and CDR2 is YYREEE (reference sequence). This CDR3 spans 16 amino acids. The trim removed 2 bases at V and 3 bases at J, leaving 5 bases unmatched. CDR3 loop: CASSLEAGGIYNEQFF. The DNA for the CDR3 is TGTGCCAGCAGCTTAGAAGCGGGAGGGATCTACAATGAGCAGTTCTTC.